The T cell receptor beta chain under discussion was sequenced for a study of radiotherapy plus CTLA-4 blockade in lung cancer. Study at large: Disease control was achieved by 31% of patients, and objective responses by about 17%.

The method was immunoSEQ multiplex PCR; TCRdb's version includes in-frame clones alone and lacks a portion of them. The sample consists of approximately 48,000 clones, 84% of them appearing once. The CDR3 runs to 15 residues. The V gene lost 1 base and the J gene lost 8 bases, with 14 bases spanning the gap. Germline V gives CDR1 SEHNR, CDR2 FQNEAQ (reference sequence). This clone was seen a single time. Specimen: peripheral blood, collected from a patient treated with radiotherapy plus ipilimumab. The chain employs TRBV7-9 and TRBJ1-4, with a tentative D call TRBD1 (5 bases). This sequence was found in a human donor with non-small cell lung cancer whose response to radiotherapy plus ipilimumab could not be evaluated. CDR3 residues: CASSLVRGTDEKLFF. In DNA form, the CDR3 reads TGTGCCAGCAGCTTAGTACGGGGGACGGACGAAAAACTGTTTTTT.